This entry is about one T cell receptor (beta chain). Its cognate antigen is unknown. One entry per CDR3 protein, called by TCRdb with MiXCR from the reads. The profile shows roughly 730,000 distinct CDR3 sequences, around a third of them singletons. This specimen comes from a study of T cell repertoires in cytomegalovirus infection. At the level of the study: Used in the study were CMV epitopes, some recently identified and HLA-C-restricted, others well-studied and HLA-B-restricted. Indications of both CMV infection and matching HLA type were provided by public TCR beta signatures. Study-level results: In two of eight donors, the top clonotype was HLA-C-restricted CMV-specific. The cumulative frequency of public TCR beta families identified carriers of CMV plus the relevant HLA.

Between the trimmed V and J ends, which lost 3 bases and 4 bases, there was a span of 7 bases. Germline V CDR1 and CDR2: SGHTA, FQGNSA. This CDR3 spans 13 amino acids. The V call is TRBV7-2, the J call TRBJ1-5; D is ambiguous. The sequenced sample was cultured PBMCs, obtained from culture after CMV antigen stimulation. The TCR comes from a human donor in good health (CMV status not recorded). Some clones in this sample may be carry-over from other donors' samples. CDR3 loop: CASSFRANQPQHF. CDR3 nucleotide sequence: TGTGCCAGCAGCTTCAGAGCTAATCAGCCCCAGCATTTT.